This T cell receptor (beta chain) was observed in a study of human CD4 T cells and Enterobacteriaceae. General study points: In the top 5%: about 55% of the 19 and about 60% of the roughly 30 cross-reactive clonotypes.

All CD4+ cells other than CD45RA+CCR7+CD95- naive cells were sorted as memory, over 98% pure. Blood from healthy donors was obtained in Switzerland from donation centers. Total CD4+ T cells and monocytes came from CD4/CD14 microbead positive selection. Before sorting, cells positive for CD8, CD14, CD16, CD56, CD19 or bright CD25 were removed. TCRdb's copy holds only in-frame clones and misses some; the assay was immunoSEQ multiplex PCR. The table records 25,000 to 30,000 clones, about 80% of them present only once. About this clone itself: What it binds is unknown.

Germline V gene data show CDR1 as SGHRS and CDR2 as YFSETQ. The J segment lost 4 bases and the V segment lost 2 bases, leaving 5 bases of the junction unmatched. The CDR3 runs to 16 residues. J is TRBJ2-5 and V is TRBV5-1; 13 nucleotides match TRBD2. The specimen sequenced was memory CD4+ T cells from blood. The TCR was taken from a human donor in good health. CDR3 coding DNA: TGCGCCAGCAGCTTCGGACTAGCGGGAGCCATAGAGACCCAGTACTTC. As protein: CASSFGLAGAIETQYF.